What follows are 32 T cell receptor beta chains derived from one specimen sequenced in a study of PD-L1 blockade in urothelial cancer. Repertoires were generated with immunoSEQ multiplex PCR, while TCRdb's copy carries only in-frame clones and drops some. The sample lists roughly 46,000 clones, around 85% seen once, with approximately 2% in the top ten. Time point described: peripheral blood 6 weeks after treatment start. This specimen was PBMCs, taken around atezolizumab (anti-PD-L1) treatment. The receptor set was obtained from a man in his forties or fifties with urothelial cancer.

The rearrangement links TRBV30 to TRBJ1-2; 7 bases agree with TRBD1. After removal of 2 bases from V and 4 bases from J, the junction contained 7 bases not matched to a gene. The CDR3 spans 14 residues. Germline CDR1 reads GTSNPN; CDR2 reads SVGIG (reference sequence). The CDR3 DNA reads TGTGCCTGGAGTCCATCCCGGGACAGCTATGGCTACACCTTC. This encodes CAWSPSRDSYGYTF.

This chain links TRBV29-1 with TRBJ1-2; D ambiguous. The germline V and J ends were trimmed by 8 bases and 4 bases, with 11 bases remaining between them. The CDR3 length is 11 residues. Germline CDR1 SQVTM, CDR2 ANQGSEA. In nucleotides, the CDR3 is TGCAGCATCGGGGAGGCCTATGGCTACACCTTC. Residues: CSIGEAYGYTF.

The chain carries TRBV6-1 and TRBJ2-2; D unclear. With 7 bases removed from V and 2 bases from J, the gap between germline ends came to 11 bases. This CDR3 has 14 residues. In germline, CDR1 is MNHNS, CDR2 SASEGT. CDR3 nucleotides: TGTGCCAGCATCTACAGCTTTAACACCGGGGAGCTGTTTTTT. Residues: CASIYSFNTGELFF.

This clone was observed a few times. The J gene is TRBJ1-5, the V gene TRBV6-1; D perhaps matches TRBD1 (6 bases). CDR1 is MNHNS, CDR2 SASEGT, per germline. Trimming pared 7 bases from V and 6 bases from J, leaving 16 bases between. The CDR3 covers 14 residues. The DNA for the CDR3 is TGTGCCAGCAACTTACAGGGACGGGGTCAGCCCCAGCATTTT. Translating gives CASNLQGRGQPQHF.

The CDR3 DNA is TGTGCCAGCAGCTTCGACAGGGGGCGGAAGGATGAGCAGTTCTTC. Translation gives CASSFDRGRKDEQFF. This chain joins TRBV7-2 and TRBJ2-1; 10 bases map to TRBD1. This CDR3 is 15 amino acids long. Germline CDR1 and CDR2: SGHTA and FQGNSA. Trimming at V came to 3 bases and at J to 8 bases, leaving 7 bases not matched to a gene.

This clone is termed medium-sized. This CDR3 is CASSLSVNTEAFF. CDR3 nucleotide sequence: TGTGCCAGCAGCTTATCGGTGAACACTGAAGCTTTCTTT. The V and J genes are TRBV11-3 and TRBJ1-1; unclear D gene. Germline CDR1 and CDR2: SGHNT and YENEEA. Trimming took off 2 bases at V and 0 bases at J, with 4 bases between the two ends. The CDR3 loop spans 13 amino acids.

The chain joins TRBV19 to TRBJ1-1; TRBD1 aligns across 7 bases. With 3 bases clipped from V and 6 bases from J, the junction kept 13 bases outside the gene matches. Germline loops: CDR1 LNHDA, CDR2 SQIVND (reference sequence). The CDR3 loop spans 16 amino acids. Here the CDR3 DNA reads TGTGCCAGTAGTATGTCCCTAAACAGGGGACGGCCTGAAGCTTTCTTT. Encoded protein: CASSMSLNRGRPEAFF.

The chain couples TRBV5-1 to TRBJ2-7, with 7 nucleotides matching TRBD1. Germline CDR1 SGHRS, CDR2 YFSETQ. The CDR3 runs 14 residues. Losses at the gene ends were 5 bases for V and 5 bases for J; bases not matched to a gene: 10. CDR3 DNA: TGCGCCAGCAGAGTCACGACAGGGTTGCACGAGCAGTACTTC. The encoded protein is CASRVTTGLHEQYF.

This clone was recorded once. CDR3 sequence (DNA): TGTGCCAGTAGCAGGGAGCGGGGCACGAACACCGGGGAGCTGTTTTTT. This translates into CASSRERGTNTGELFF. The chain links TRBV19 to TRBJ2-2; 7 bases agree with TRBD2. This CDR3 has 16 residues. The trim removed 6 bases at V and 0 bases at J, leaving 7 bases unmatched. Germline CDR1 reads LNHDA; CDR2 reads SQIVND (reference sequence).

The chain is built from TRBV30 and TRBJ1-2; possibly TRBD1 for D (6 bases). Germline V gene lookup returns CDR1 GTSNPN and CDR2 SVGIG (reference sequence). This CDR3 spans 14 amino acids. Trimming cost V 3 bases and J 3 bases, with 14 bases left between them. DNA of the CDR3: TGTGCCTGGAGCGTACAGGGTTCAGACTATGGCTACACCTTC. Translating gives CAWSVQGSDYGYTF.

J is TRBJ2-7 and V is TRBV18, with 10 bases identical to TRBD1. The CDR3 has 15 residues. Germline V gives CDR1 KGHSH, CDR2 LQKENI. V dropped 3 bases and J dropped 7; count of bases not matched to a gene: 9. As DNA, the CDR3 is TGTGCCAGCTCACCCCCGGGACAGGGGCCTGGAGAGCAGTACTTC. Its protein product is CASSPPGQGPGEQYF.

The sample holds one count of this clone. CDR3 region: CASSQGQLAGELFF. CDR3 coding DNA: TGCGCCAGCAGCCAAGGTCAACTAGCCGGGGAGCTGTTTTTT. The gene calls are TRBV4-3 and TRBJ2-2; a possible D gene is TRBD2 (5 bases). Trimming took 1 base from V and 6 from J, leaving 9 bases between them. Germline CDR1 is LGHNA and CDR2 is YSLEER. CDR3 length: 14 amino acids.

The chain combines TRBV18 with TRBJ2-7; D possibly corresponds to TRBD2 (6 bases). The CDR3 is 15 residues long. Trimming shortened V by 3 bases and J by 6 bases, and 18 bases separated the two germline ends. Germline V CDR1 and CDR2: KGHSH, LQKENI. CDR3 nucleotide sequence: TGTGCCAGCTCACCCCTCCCGGAGGGGACGGGCGAGCAGTACTTC. It yields the protein CASSPLPEGTGEQYF.

The V call is TRBV5-1, the J call TRBJ2-5, with D possibly being TRBD2 (6 bases). The end of the DNA fits TRBJ2-7 better, so the J call may be wrong. The CDR3 loop spans 14 amino acids. CDR1 and CDR2 (germline): SGHRS, YFSETQ. CDR3 bases: TGCGCCAGCAGCGGGGGACTCGGCGACTACGAGCAGTACTTC. Protein product: CASSGGLGDYEQYF.

This rearrangement joins TRBV19 to TRBJ2-5, with D maybe TRBD2 (6 bases). V dropped 3 bases and J dropped 1 base, with 15 bases sitting between them. CDR3 length equals 16 residues. Germline values: CDR1 LNHDA, CDR2 SQIVND (reference sequence). CDR3 DNA sequence: TGTGCCAGTAGTATCCCTCCTGGAGGGGCCCAAGAGACCCAGTACTTC. Translation: CASSIPPGGAQETQYF.

The chain recombines TRBV9 with TRBJ1-2; 8 bases agree with TRBD1. The CDR3 consists of 17 residues. In germline, CDR1 is SGDLS, CDR2 YYNGEE. Germline trimming cut 2 bases from V and 2 bases from J; bases unmatched to any gene: 11. The CDR3 loop reads CASSVTGQGPANYGYTF. For the CDR3, the DNA is TGTGCCAGCAGCGTCACTGGACAGGGCCCTGCCAACTATGGCTACACCTTC. The complete variable domain, with remaining parts taken from reference TRBV9 and TRBJ1-2, reads DSGVTQTPKHLITATGQRVTLRCSPRSGDLSVYWYQQSLDQGLQFLIQYYNGEERAKGNILERFSAQQFPDLHSELNLSSLELGDSALYFCASSVTGQGPANYGYTFGSGTRLTVV.

The chain has TRBV30 and TRBJ2-1; TRBD2 aligns across 8 bases. This CDR3 has 16 amino acids. Trimming removed 0 bases from V and 9 bases from J; junction bases left unmatched: 13. Germline V gives CDR1 GTSNPN, CDR2 SVGIG (reference sequence). The CDR3 nucleotides are TGTGCCTGGAGTGTAATTTCGGCGGGAGGTTCCGGTGAGCAGTTCTTC. As protein: CAWSVISAGGSGEQFF.

In this sample, this clone turned up a few times. The chain couples TRBV2 to TRBJ2-7; 8 bases fit TRBD2. The CDR3 runs to 14 residues. From germline, CDR1 is SNHLY and CDR2 FYNNEI. The V and J ends lost 1 base and 2 bases, in that order; junction bases with no gene match: 1. The CDR3 sequence is CASSEVAGTYEQYF. Here the CDR3 DNA reads TGTGCCAGCAGTGAAGTAGCGGGGACCTACGAGCAGTACTTC. Supplemented by reference TRBV2 and TRBJ2-7, the full variable domain reads EPEVTQTPSHQVTQMGQEVILRCVPISNHLYFYWYRQILGQKVEFLVSFYNNEISEKSEIFDDQFSVERPDGSNFTLKIRSTKLEDSAMYFCASSEVAGTYEQYFGPGTRLTVT.

The chain links TRBV7-9 to TRBJ2-1, with D possibly matching TRBD2 (6 bases). The CDR3 spans 15 residues. V lost 5 bases, J lost 0 bases, and 11 bases lay in between. CDR1 and CDR2 from the germline V gene are SEHNR and FQNEAQ (reference sequence). The CDR3: CASSTRLVSYNEQFF. The CDR3 bases are TGTGCCAGCAGCACTCGACTAGTCTCCTACAATGAGCAGTTCTTC.

This clone was counted once. V and J are TRBV5-6 and TRBJ1-1, with D hard to call. V was pared by 2 bases and J by 4 bases, with 6 bases between. CDR3 length: 12 residues. In germline, CDR1 is SGHDT, CDR2 YYEEEE. This chain's CDR3 is CASSFEPTEAFF. The CDR3 nucleotides read TGTGCCAGCAGCTTCGAGCCCACTGAAGCTTTCTTT.

The chain has TRBV9 and TRBJ1-6; TRBD1 agrees at 8 bases. The CDR3 has 17 residues. CDR1 and CDR2 from the germline V gene are SGDLS and YYNGEE. With 4 bases clipped from V and 8 bases from J, the junction kept 14 bases outside the gene matches. DNA of the CDR3: TGTGCCAGCAGCCCCCGAGCAGGGGGCATATTTGATTCACCCCTCCACTTT. It codes for CASSPRAGGIFDSPLHF.

The chain combines TRBV6-1 with TRBJ1-5, with 8 bases lining up with TRBD1. V trimming: 4 bases; J trimming: 1 base; junction bases outside the gene matches: 9. CDR3 length: 17 residues. CDR1 is MNHNS and CDR2 is SASEGT in the germline V gene. DNA of the CDR3: TGTGCCAGCAGTGGAACAGGGGGGGGAGTGAGCAATCAGCCCCAGCATTTT. It encodes CASSGTGGGVSNQPQHF.

This clone was recorded only once. CDR3 sequence (DNA): TGTGCCTGGAGTCCTGACAATGAGCAGTTCTTC. Its translation: CAWSPDNEQFF. V is TRBV30 and J is TRBJ2-1; D is unresolved. CDR3 length: 11 residues. The V end was cut by 2 bases, the J end by 5 bases, with 4 bases between. The V gene's germline CDR1 is GTSNPN and CDR2 SVGIG (reference sequence).

CDR3 bases: TGTGCCAGCAGCCCGGGGGGACCCAGGGGCTACAATGAGCAGTTCTTC. Protein product: CASSPGGPRGYNEQFF. The V call is TRBV7-7, the J call TRBJ2-1; D might be TRBD2 (7 bases). The length of the CDR3 is 16 residues. Germline V gene sequence: CDR1 SSHAT, CDR2 FNYEAQ (reference sequence). Trimming took off 5 bases at V and 3 bases at J, with 17 bases between the two ends.

CDR3 in amino acids: CASSYGTGETGNTIYF. Written as DNA, the CDR3 is TGTGCCAGCAGCTACGGGACAGGGGAGACTGGAAACACCATATATTTT. The chain carries TRBV7-6 and TRBJ1-3; 10 nucleotides agree with TRBD1. Germline-derived CDR1 and CDR2 are SGHVS and FNYEAQ. This CDR3 region has 16 residues. The V gene end was trimmed by 4 bases and the J gene end by 2 bases; junction bases not matched to a gene: 5.

V and J are TRBV11-2 and TRBJ1-1; D remains unclear. CDR1 SGHAT and CDR2 FQNNGV come from the germline V gene. The CDR3 sequence is 14 residues long. V shed 3 bases and J shed 6 bases, with 14 bases lying between them. The CDR3 loop reads CASSFSGRSPEAFF. Written as DNA, the CDR3 is TGTGCCAGCAGCTTCTCGGGTCGTTCCCCTGAAGCTTTCTTT.

The sample holds one count of this clone. In DNA form, the CDR3 reads TGCAGCGTCCCCCGGACTGACTACAATGAGCAGTTCTTC. Translation: CSVPRTDYNEQFF. The chain carries TRBV29-1 and TRBJ2-1, with a tentative D call TRBD2 (5 bases). The V gene's germline CDR1 is SQVTM and CDR2 ANQGSEA. The CDR3 is 13 amino acids. The V end lost 6 bases, the J end lost 3 bases, and 12 bases lay between the germline ends.

The count of this clone is one. The chain combines TRBV7-9 with TRBJ1-5; 8 bases are shared with TRBD1. V was pared by 1 base and J by 4 bases, with 9 bases of the junction left unmatched. From germline, CDR1 is SEHNR and CDR2 FQNEAQ (reference sequence). The CDR3 runs 17 residues. CDR3 in amino acids: CASSLVGARQGNQPQHF. The CDR3 DNA follows: TGTGCCAGCAGCTTAGTAGGGGCCCGACAGGGGAATCAGCCCCAGCATTTT.

The rearrangement links TRBV10-2 to TRBJ1-2; D unresolved. Trimming took 2 bases from V and 3 from J, leaving 7 bases between them. This CDR3 spans 13 amino acids. CDR1 is WSHSY and CDR2 is SAAADI in the germline V gene. CDR3 nucleotides: TGCGCCAGCAGTGAGGCCAGTCACTATGGCTACACCTTC. Its protein product is CASSEASHYGYTF.

The gene calls are TRBV6-5 and TRBJ1-1; D might be TRBD1 (6 bases). With 2 bases removed from V and 4 bases from J, the gap between germline ends came to 14 bases. The CDR3 loop spans 15 amino acids. Germline CDR1 reads MNHEY; CDR2 reads SVGAGI. CDR3 coding DNA: TGTGCCAGCAGTTACCGCGGGGAGGGGGTCACTGAAGCTTTCTTT. This sequence encodes CASSYRGEGVTEAFF.

A single count supports this clone. The rearrangement uses TRBV14 and TRBJ1-2, with D possibly matching TRBD1 (6 bases). This CDR3 region has 13 residues. V was cut by 2 bases and J by 5 bases, with 9 bases left in between. Germline V gene sequence: CDR1 SGHDN, CDR2 FVKESK. In nucleotides, the CDR3 is TGTGCCAGCAGCCAATGGGGACAATATGGCTACACCTTC. This sequence encodes CASSQWGQYGYTF.

This chain connects TRBV30 to TRBJ1-5; tentative D call: TRBD1 (5 bases). This CDR3 region has 12 residues. V lost 0 bases, J lost 7 bases, and 7 bases lay in between. In germline, CDR1 is GTSNPN, CDR2 SVGIG (reference sequence). The DNA of the CDR3 is TGTGCCTGGAGTGTCGGGGGGCAGCCCCAGCATTTT. This translates into CAWSVGGQPQHF.